A selection of T cell receptor beta chains follows, all from one sample in a study of shared clonotypes between healthy human individuals. Clones were read by immunoSEQ multiplex PCR, and TCRdb kept only the in-frame ones, dropping some. The sample records some 2,100,000 clones, almost 96% being singletons. The material sequenced was naive CD4+ T cells sorted from blood. The receptor source for this set is a man between 18 and 29 years old in good health. Each CDR3 is given with its conserved first and last residue. The D gene is left open where the match is weak. Rows give clone size only sometimes, using once, few, many, or a class for an expanded clone.

TRBD1 NA TRBJ2-4 TRBV18 TGTGCCAGCTCACCACCGACGGGACAGGGGGCGCGGGCCAAAAACATTCAGTACTTC CASSPPTGQGARAKNIQYF
TRBD1 NA TRBJ2-4 TRBV11-3 TGTGCCAGCAGCGAGGGGGACAGGCCAAACATTCAGTACTTC CASSEGDRPNIQYF
NA once TRBJ2-3 TRBV7-2 TGTGCCAGCAGCTTAGCCCCCGTTCAGGGCACAGATACGCAGTATTTT CASSLAPVQGTDTQYF
TRBD1 NA TRBJ1-6 TRBV27 TGTGCCACCGGGGACAGGTCTAATTCACCCCTCCACTTT CATGDRSNSPLHF
NA once TRBJ1-4 TRBV11-2 TGTGCCAGCAGCCCTATCAACAGGGCTGATGAAAAACTGTTTTTT CASSPINRADEKLFF
NA NA TRBJ1-4 TRBV2 TGTGCCAGCAGGTGGCAGGGGAGTTATGAAAAACTGTTTTTT CASRWQGSYEKLFF
NA NA TRBJ2-2 TRBV28 TGTGCCAGCAGTTTATATAGCCCCCCCGGGGAGCTGTTTTTT CASSLYSPPGELFF
NA NA TRBJ2-5 TRBV10-2 TGCGCCAGCAGTGAGAGTGGAGCGCGAGAGACCCAGTACTTC CASSESGARETQYF
TRBD1 NA TRBJ1-6 TRBV28 TGTGCCAGCAGCCCGAGGGGGACAGGGGATAATTCACCCCTCCACTTT CASSPRGTGDNSPLHF
NA NA TRBJ1-5 TRBV10-3 TGTGCCATCAGTGAGTCGGACCTTAGCAATCAGCCCCAGCATTTT CAISESDLSNQPQHF
NA NA TRBJ2-7 TRBV2 TGTGCCACCGAAGAGGTTTCCTACGAGCAGTACTTC CATEEVSYEQYF
NA NA TRBJ1-5 TRBV5-5 TGTGCCAGCAGCTTGGAGCGGCACATTCAGCCCCAGCATTTT CASSLERHIQPQHF
NA NA TRBJ2-5 TRBV5-4 TGTGCCAGCAGCTTGGCGGCTAGCAGGGAGACCCAGTACTTC CASSLAASRETQYF
NA few TRBJ2-7 TRBV2 TGTGCCAGCAGTGAACGGGTAGGCGAGCAGTACTTC CASSERVGEQYF